The TCR beta chain under discussion was sequenced for a study of blood T cell repertoires in COVID-19. Authors' processing steps: For nucleated cells, counts were estimated from reference gene primer amplification. The repertoire was sequenced with immunoSEQ multiplex PCR; TCRdb's copy has only in-frame clones and lacks some. V, J and clone size were drawn from that table, and D and trimming were deduced from the DNA. The sample has 230,000 or so clones; 75% to 85% are singletons. This TCR was sampled from a woman aged 40 to 50 who had recovered from COVID-19. The sample taken for sequencing was peripheral blood.

For the CDR3, the DNA is TGTGCCAGCAGCTACGACTCAAGCACAGATACGCAGTATTTT. Translating it yields CASSYDSSTDTQYF. The V gene is TRBV7-2, the J gene TRBJ2-3; D unresolved. The CDR3 spans 14 residues. Trimming shortened V by 4 bases and J by 0 bases, and 8 bases separated the two germline ends. Germline assignment: CDR1 SGHTA and CDR2 FQGNSA.